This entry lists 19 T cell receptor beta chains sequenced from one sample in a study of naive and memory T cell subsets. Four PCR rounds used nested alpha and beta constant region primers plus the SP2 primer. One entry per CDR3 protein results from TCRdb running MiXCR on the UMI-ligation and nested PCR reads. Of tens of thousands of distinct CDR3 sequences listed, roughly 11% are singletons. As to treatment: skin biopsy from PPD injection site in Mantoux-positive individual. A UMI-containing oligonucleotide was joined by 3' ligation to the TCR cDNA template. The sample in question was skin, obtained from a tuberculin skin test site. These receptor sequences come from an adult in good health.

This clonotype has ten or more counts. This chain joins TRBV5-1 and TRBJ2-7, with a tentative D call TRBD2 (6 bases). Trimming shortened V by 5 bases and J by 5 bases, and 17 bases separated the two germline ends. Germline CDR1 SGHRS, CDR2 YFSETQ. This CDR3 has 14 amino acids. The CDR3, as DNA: TGCGCCAGCAGTCGAGTTGGGGGGTACGACGAGCAGTACTTC. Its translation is CASSRVGGYDEQYF.

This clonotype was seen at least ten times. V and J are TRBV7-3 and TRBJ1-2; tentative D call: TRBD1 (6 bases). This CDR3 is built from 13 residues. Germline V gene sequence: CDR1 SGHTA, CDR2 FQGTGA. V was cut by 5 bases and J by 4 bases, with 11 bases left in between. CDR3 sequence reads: CASSPGQRYGYTF. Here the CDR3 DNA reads TGTGCCAGCAGCCCCGGACAGCGCTATGGCTACACCTTC.

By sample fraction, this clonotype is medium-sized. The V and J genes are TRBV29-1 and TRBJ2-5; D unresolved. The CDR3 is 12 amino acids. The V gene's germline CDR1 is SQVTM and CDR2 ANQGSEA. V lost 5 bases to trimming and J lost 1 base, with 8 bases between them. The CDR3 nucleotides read TGCAGCGTTCGGCAGAGCCAAGAGACCCAGTACTTC. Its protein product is CSVRQSQETQYF.

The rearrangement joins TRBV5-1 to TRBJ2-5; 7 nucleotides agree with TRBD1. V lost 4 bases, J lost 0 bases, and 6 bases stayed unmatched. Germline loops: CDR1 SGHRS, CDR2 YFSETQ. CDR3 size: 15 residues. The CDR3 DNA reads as TGCGCCAGCAGCGTTGGGACAGCAGACCAAGAGACCCAGTACTTC. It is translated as CASSVGTADQETQYF.

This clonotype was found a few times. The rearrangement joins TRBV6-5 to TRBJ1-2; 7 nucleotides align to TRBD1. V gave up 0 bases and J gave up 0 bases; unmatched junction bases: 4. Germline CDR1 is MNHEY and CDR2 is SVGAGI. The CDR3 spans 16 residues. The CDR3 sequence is CASSYSGTVTNYGYTF. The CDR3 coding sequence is TGTGCCAGCAGTTACTCGGGGACAGTCACTAACTATGGCTACACCTTC.

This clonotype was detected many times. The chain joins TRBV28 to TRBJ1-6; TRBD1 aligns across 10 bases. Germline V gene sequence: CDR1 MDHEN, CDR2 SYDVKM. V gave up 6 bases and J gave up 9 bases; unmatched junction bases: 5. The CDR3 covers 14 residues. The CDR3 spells CASSSGQGISPLHF. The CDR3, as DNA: TGTGCCAGCAGCTCGGGACAGGGGATTTCACCCCTCCACTTT.

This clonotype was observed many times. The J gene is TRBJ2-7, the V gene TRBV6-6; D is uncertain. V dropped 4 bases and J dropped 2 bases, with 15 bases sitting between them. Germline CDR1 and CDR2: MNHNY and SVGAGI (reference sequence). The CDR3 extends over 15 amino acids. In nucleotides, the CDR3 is TGTGCCAGCAGTTTATTCGGCCCTGCTGCCTACGAGCAGTACTTC. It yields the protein CASSLFGPAAYEQYF.

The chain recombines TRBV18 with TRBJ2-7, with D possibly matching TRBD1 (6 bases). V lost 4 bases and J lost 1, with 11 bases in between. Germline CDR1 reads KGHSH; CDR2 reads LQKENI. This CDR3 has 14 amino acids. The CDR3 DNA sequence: TGTGCCAGCTCACTAGAAGGACAGTCCTACGAGCAGTACTTC. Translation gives CASSLEGQSYEQYF.

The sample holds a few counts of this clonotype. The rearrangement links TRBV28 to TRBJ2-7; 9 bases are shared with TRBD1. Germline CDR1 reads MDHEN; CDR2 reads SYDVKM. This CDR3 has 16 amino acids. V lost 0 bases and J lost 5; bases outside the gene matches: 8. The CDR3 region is CASSLWGTGKSHEQYF. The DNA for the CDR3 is TGTGCCAGCAGTTTATGGGGGACAGGGAAATCCCACGAGCAGTACTTC.

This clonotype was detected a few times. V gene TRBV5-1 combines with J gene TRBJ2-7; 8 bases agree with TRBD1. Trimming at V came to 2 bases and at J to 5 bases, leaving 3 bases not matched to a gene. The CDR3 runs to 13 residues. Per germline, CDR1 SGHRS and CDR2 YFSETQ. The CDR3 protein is CASSFQGADEQYF. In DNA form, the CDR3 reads TGCGCCAGCAGCTTTCAGGGGGCTGACGAGCAGTACTTC.

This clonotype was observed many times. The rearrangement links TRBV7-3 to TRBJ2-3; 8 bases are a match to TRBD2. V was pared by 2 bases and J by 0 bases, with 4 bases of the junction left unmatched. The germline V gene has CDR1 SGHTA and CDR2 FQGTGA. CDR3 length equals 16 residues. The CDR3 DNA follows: TGTGCCAGCAGCTTAGTAAGCGGGAGTAGCACAGATACGCAGTATTTT. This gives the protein CASSLVSGSSTDTQYF. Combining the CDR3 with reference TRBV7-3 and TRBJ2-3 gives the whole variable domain GAGVSQTPSNKVTEKGKYVELRCDPISGHTALYWYRQSLGQGPEFLIYFQGTGAADDSGLPNDRFFAVRPEGSVSTLKIQRTERGDSAVYLCASSLVSGSSTDTQYFGPGTRLTVL.

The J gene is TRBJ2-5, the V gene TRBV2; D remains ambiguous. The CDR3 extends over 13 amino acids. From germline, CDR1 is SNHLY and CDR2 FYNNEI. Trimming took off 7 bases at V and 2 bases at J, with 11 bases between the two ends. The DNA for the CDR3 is TGTGCCAGCAAGGTTCTAGAACAAGAGACCCAGTACTTC. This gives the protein CASKVLEQETQYF.

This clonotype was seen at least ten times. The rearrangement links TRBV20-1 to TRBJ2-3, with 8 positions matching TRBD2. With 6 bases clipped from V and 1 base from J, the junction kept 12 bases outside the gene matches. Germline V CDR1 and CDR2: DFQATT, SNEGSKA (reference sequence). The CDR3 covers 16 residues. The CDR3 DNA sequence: TGCAGTGCACACCCGGGACTAGGGTGGGGCACAGATACGCAGTATTTT. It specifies CSAHPGLGWGTDTQYF.

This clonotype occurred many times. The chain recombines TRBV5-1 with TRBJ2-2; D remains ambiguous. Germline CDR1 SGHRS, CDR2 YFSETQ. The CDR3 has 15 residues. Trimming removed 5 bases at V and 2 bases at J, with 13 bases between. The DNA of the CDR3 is TGCGCCAGCAGTAGGGATAGAACAAACACCGGGGAGCTGTTTTTT. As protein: CASSRDRTNTGELFF. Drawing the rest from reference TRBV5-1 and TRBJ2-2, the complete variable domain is KAGVTQTPRYLIKTRGQQVTLSCSPISGHRSVSWYQQTPGQGLQFLFEYFSETQRNKGNFPGRFSGRQFSNSRSEMNVSTLELGDSALYLCASSRDRTNTGELFFGEGSRLTVL.

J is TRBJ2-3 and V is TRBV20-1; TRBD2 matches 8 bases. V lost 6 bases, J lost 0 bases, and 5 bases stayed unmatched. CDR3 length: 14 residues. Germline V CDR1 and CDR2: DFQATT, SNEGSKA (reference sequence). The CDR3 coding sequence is TGCAGTGCGGCGACTAGCGCTAGCACAGATACGCAGTATTTT. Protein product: CSAATSASTDTQYF.

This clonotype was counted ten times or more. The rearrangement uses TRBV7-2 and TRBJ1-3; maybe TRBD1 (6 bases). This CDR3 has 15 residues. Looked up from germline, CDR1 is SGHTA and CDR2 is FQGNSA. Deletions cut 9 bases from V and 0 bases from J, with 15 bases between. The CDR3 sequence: CARDGTRFSGNTIYF. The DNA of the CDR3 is TGTGCCAGGGACGGGACACGGTTCTCTGGAAACACCATATATTTT.

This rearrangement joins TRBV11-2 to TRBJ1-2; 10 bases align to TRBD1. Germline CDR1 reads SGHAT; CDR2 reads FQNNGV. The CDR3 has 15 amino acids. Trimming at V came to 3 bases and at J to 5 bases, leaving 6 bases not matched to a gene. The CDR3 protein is CASSLTGGAGYGYTF. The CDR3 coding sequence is TGTGCCAGCAGCTTGACAGGGGGCGCGGGGTATGGCTACACCTTC.

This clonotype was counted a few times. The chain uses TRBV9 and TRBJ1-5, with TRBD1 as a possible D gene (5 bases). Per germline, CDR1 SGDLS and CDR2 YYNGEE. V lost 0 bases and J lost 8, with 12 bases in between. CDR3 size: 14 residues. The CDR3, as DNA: TGTGCCAGCAGCGTAGGTTCAGGGAGGGAGCCCCAGCATTTT. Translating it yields CASSVGSGREPQHF.

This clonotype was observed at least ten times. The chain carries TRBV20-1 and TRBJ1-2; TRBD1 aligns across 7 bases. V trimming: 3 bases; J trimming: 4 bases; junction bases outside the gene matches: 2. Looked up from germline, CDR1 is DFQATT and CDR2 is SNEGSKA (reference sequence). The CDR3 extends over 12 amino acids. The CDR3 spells CSARPGGYGYTF. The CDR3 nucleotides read TGCAGTGCTAGGCCAGGGGGCTATGGCTACACCTTC.